These T cell receptor beta chains were read from a single sample in a study of patients and donors after allogeneic stem cell transplantation. TCRdb re-analysed the RT-PCR reads in MiXCR, keeping a single row per CDR3 protein. In the table there are over 400,000 distinct CDR3 sequences, under 20% of which are singletons. Sample: blood, either unsorted or a sorted T cell fraction (not recorded which). The receptors stem from a human donor who was either an allogeneic HSCT recipient or a stem cell or donor lymphocyte infusion donor (not recorded which). It is not recorded whose cells these are; they may come from a transplant donor. CDR3s include the opening cysteine and the closing phenylalanine or tryptophan. Each record gives: D gene, J gene, clone size, V gene, CDR3 DNA, CDR3 protein. D genes are given only for firm matches. Not all rows give a size; the values are once, few, many and, for expanded clones, a class.

>-|TRBJ2-2|-|TRBV24-1
TGTGCCACGGACAGAGGGACCGGGGAGCTGTTTTTT
CATDRGTGELFF
>-|TRBJ1-1|few|TRBV5-1
TGCGCCAGCAACCGGGAGGCCCGGGCCAACACTGAAGCTTTCTTT
CASNREARANTEAFF
>TRBD1|TRBJ2-2|few|TRBV2
TGTGCCAGCAGTTCCAGACAGGGGGCGACCGGGGAGCTGTTTTTT
CASSSRQGATGELFF
>-|TRBJ2-1|many|TRBV4-3
TGCGCCAGCAGCCTTTATAGCGGCAATGAGCAGTTCTTC
CASSLYSGNEQFF
>-|TRBJ2-3|many|TRBV20-1
TGCAGTGATGGGGCGGTACACCCAATATTGAGCACAGATACGCAGTATTTT
CSDGAVHPILSTDTQYF
>TRBD2|TRBJ2-5|-|TRBV5-1
TGCGCCAGCAGCTTGTCGGTGACGGGGGGAGGGGAGACCCAGTACTTC
CASSLSVTGGGETQYF
>-|TRBJ1-1|many|TRBV29-1
TGCAGCGTTGAAGATGGGAAGGTAAAGCACACTGAAGCTTTCTTT
CSVEDGKVKHTEAFF
>TRBD2|TRBJ2-1|-|TRBV11-2
TGTGCCAGCAGCCCCTACCGGACTAGGCACAATGAGCAGTTCTTC
CASSPYRTRHNEQFF
>TRBD2|TRBJ2-3|-|TRBV5-1
TGCGCCAGCAGCTTTGGGGGACTACAAAGAGATACGCAGTATTTT
CASSFGGLQRDTQYF
>-|TRBJ2-7|-|TRBV5-1
TGCGCCAGCAGCTTGATGGCGGAGGGGGAGCAGTACTTC
CASSLMAEGEQYF
>TRBD1|TRBJ2-6|few|TRBV5-1
TGCGCGACCAAACCCGGGGACAGGGAGGCCCCTGGGGCCAACGTCCTGACTTTC
CATKPGDREAPGANVLTF
>TRBD1|TRBJ2-2|few|TRBV6-2/TRBV6-3
TGTGCCAGCTCGGGACAGGCGAACACCGGGGAGCTGTTTTTT
CASSGQANTGELFF
>-|TRBJ2-7|few|TRBV7-2
TGTGCCAGCAGCTTAGCGGAGGGATCGCAGTACTTC
CASSLAEGSQYF
>TRBD2|TRBJ2-1|few|TRBV4-1
TGCGCCAGCAGCCAGTCTAGCGGGGCAAGCTCCTACAATGAGCAGTTCTTC
CASSQSSGASSYNEQFF
>TRBD2|TRBJ2-1|few|TRBV20-1
TGCAGTGCTAGAGATGATGGGCGGGGGTCTTACAATGAGCAGTTCTTC
CSARDDGRGSYNEQFF
>-|TRBJ2-7|-|TRBV4-1
TGCGCCAGCAGCCAACAAAGGGCCCGCTACTACGAGCAGTACTTC
CASSQQRARYYEQYF
>TRBD1|TRBJ1-6|-|TRBV19
TGTGCCAGTAGTGACGGACAGGGTGTTAATTCACCCCTCCACTTT
CASSDGQGVNSPLHF
>-|TRBJ2-1|-|TRBV4-3
TGCGCCAGCAGCCAAACCCCGGATTTAGTTTTCGAGCAGTTCTTC
CASSQTPDLVFEQFF
>-|TRBJ1-4|few|TRBV18
TGTGCCAGCTCACCGAGGAATGAAAAACTGTTTTTT
CASSPRNEKLFF
>-|TRBJ2-7|few|TRBV9
TGTGCCAGCAGCGTAGGAGGGCCGAGAGCCTACGAGCAGTACTTC
CASSVGGPRAYEQYF
>-|TRBJ2-1|few|TRBV7-8
TGTGCCAGCAGCTTAGCAAATTTTTACCGGGGCGATGATGAGCAGTTCTTC
CASSLANFYRGDDEQFF
>-|TRBJ2-1|-|TRBV27
TGTGCCAGCAGTTCCGGCCCTTTTTACAATGAGCAGTTCTTC
CASSSGPFYNEQFF
>-|TRBJ1-1|-|TRBV7-9
TGTGCCAGCAGCTTACCAGGGGCGATGAACACTGAAGCTTTCTTT
CASSLPGAMNTEAFF
>TRBD2|TRBJ2-1|-|TRBV27
TGTGCCAGCAGTTTATGGGCTAGCGGGAGGACCCGTGAGCAGTTCTTC
CASSLWASGRTREQFF
>-|TRBJ1-2|few|TRBV2
TGTGCCAGCAGTGGGGGCCCGACAGCTAACTATGGCTACACCTTC
CASSGGPTANYGYTF
>-|TRBJ2-7|many|TRBV7-2
TGTGCCAGCAGCTCTAGAGTGGGGGGGCCTTACGAGCAGTACTTC
CASSSRVGGPYEQYF
>-|TRBJ1-4|few|TRBV11-2
TGTGCCAGCACCGCCCTCAGGGAAGTGGGAAAACTGTTTTTT
CASTALREVGKLFF
>-|TRBJ1-2|many|TRBV5-1
TGCGCCAGCAGCTTTACGGCTAACTATGGCTACACCTTC
CASSFTANYGYTF